The next 21 T cell receptor beta chains were all read from a single sample in a study of T cell changes during pregnancy in multiple sclerosis. Generated by immunoSEQ multiplex PCR, the TCRdb table keeps only in-frame clones and is missing some. The sample gives approximately 100,000 clones, roughly nine tenths of which show up once; about 3% is in the top ten. The sequences come from peripheral blood, collected after pregnancy. The receptors here all came from a female donor with multiple sclerosis, enrolled in a pregnancy study.

V gene TRBV10-3 combines with J gene TRBJ2-7; 7 positions agree with TRBD1. The length of the CDR3 is 15 residues. CDR1 is ENHRY and CDR2 is SYGVKD in the germline V gene. After removal of 6 bases from V and 0 bases from J, the junction contained 8 bases not matched to a gene. The CDR3 bases are TGTGCCATCAGAACCAACCGGGACAGCTCCTACGAGCAGTACTTC. It codes for CAIRTNRDSSYEQYF.

This clone appeared once. The chain is built from TRBV4-1 and TRBJ2-1; TRBD1 matches at 7 bases. The CDR3 length is 14 residues. V lost 1 base, J lost 6 bases, and 3 bases stayed unmatched. CDR1 MGHRA and CDR2 YSYEKL come from the germline V gene. The chain's CDR3 is CASSQGQGINEQFF. The DNA for the CDR3 is TGCGCCAGCAGCCAAGGACAGGGTATCAATGAGCAGTTCTTC.

A single count supports this clone. The chain uses TRBV6-6 and TRBJ2-3; the match to TRBD2 covers 11 bases. Germline CDR1 is MNHNY and CDR2 is SVGAGI (reference sequence). The CDR3 totals 14 residues. V lost 2 bases to trimming and J lost 5 bases; unmatched junction nucleotides: 0. The CDR3 loop is CASSYLAGGDTQYF. CDR3 nucleotides: TGTGCCAGCAGTTACCTAGCGGGGGGAGATACGCAGTATTTT.

The genes are TRBV19 and TRBJ2-1, with 8 bases identical to TRBD2. V lost 3 bases to trimming and J lost 3 bases; unmatched junction nucleotides: 4. Looked up from germline, CDR1 is LNHDA and CDR2 is SQIVND (reference sequence). This CDR3 contains 15 residues. The DNA of the CDR3 is TGTGCCAGTAGTATTCGGGGGGGCCTCTACAATGAGCAGTTCTTC. Translation: CASSIRGGLYNEQFF.

This chain links TRBV11-2 with TRBJ2-2; tentatively, D is TRBD1 (6 bases). The CDR3 extends over 15 amino acids. The V end lost 4 bases, the J end lost 7 bases, and 16 bases lay between the germline ends. Germline values: CDR1 SGHAT, CDR2 FQNNGV. CDR3: CASSSLRGKGGELFF. The CDR3 nucleotides read TGTGCCAGCAGCTCCCTGAGGGGGAAAGGCGGGGAGCTGTTTTTT.

This chain joins TRBV19 and TRBJ2-1; 15 bases map to TRBD2. Trimming at V came to 3 bases and at J to 9 bases, leaving 12 bases not matched to a gene. CDR1 is LNHDA, CDR2 SQIVND, per germline (reference sequence). The CDR3 sequence is 18 residues long. CDR3: CASSIPRTSGGAGSEQFF. In nucleotides, the CDR3 is TGTGCCAGTAGTATCCCCCGGACTAGCGGGGGGGCGGGAAGTGAGCAGTTCTTC. Together with reference TRBV19 and TRBJ2-1, the CDR3 gives the full variable domain: DGGITQSPKYLFRKEGQNVTLSCEQNLNHDAMYWYRQDPGQGLRLIYYSQIVNDFQKGDIAEGYSVSREKKESFPLTVTSAQKNPTAFYLCASSIPRTSGGAGSEQFFGPGTRLTVL.

The V gene is TRBV6-6, the J gene TRBJ1-1; D is uncertain. CDR1 MNHNY and CDR2 SVGAGI come from the germline V gene (reference sequence). Trimming removed 4 bases from V and 4 bases from J, with 10 bases in between. There are 13 residues in the CDR3. The CDR3 coding sequence is TGTGCCAGCAGTTGGACGGACTTCACTGAAGCTTTCTTT. Protein sequence: CASSWTDFTEAFF.

The chain joins TRBV27 to TRBJ1-5; D uncertain. V lost 6 bases and J lost 5, with 17 bases in between. The germline V gene encodes CDR1 MNHEY and CDR2 SMNVEV (reference sequence). The CDR3 loop spans 15 amino acids. The DNA of the CDR3 is TGTGCCAGCAGCCAATTCGGGAGTGAGGATCAGCCCCAGCATTTT. This codes for CASSQFGSEDQPQHF.

V gene TRBV7-2 combines with J gene TRBJ2-2; no definite D call. CDR3 length: 13 amino acids. V was cut by 0 bases and J by 9 bases, with 8 bases left in between. Germline V gives CDR1 SGHTA, CDR2 FQGNSA. The CDR3: CASSLASRWELFF. CDR3 DNA: TGTGCCAGCAGCTTAGCGTCCAGGTGGGAGCTGTTTTTT. The full variable domain, its missing parts supplied by reference TRBV7-2 and TRBJ2-2, is GAGVSQSPSNKVTEKGKDVELRCDPISGHTALYWYRQSLGQGLEFLIYFQGNSAPDKSGLPSDRFSAERTGGSVSTLTIQRTQQEDSAVYLCASSLASRWELFFGEGSRLTVL.

This rearrangement joins TRBV19 to TRBJ1-2; a weak D match, TRBD1 (6 bases). The CDR3 loop spans 13 amino acids. Germline CDR1 reads LNHDA; CDR2 reads SQIVND (reference sequence). V lost 6 bases, J lost 3 bases, and 11 bases lay in between. The CDR3 sequence: CASSVQGYYGYTF. In DNA form, the CDR3 reads TGTGCCAGTAGCGTTCAGGGGTACTATGGCTACACCTTC. Filled out from reference TRBV19 and TRBJ1-2, the complete variable domain reads DGGITQSPKYLFRKEGQNVTLSCEQNLNHDAMYWYRQDPGQGLRLIYYSQIVNDFQKGDIAEGYSVSREKKESFPLTVTSAQKNPTAFYLCASSVQGYYGYTFGSGTRLTVV.

The rearrangement links TRBV7-9 to TRBJ2-1; weak D call: TRBD2 (6 bases). The CDR3 runs 12 residues. Trimming removed 0 bases from V and 9 bases from J, with 6 bases in between. Germline V gene lookup returns CDR1 SEHNR and CDR2 FQNEAQ (reference sequence). CDR3 in DNA: TGTGCCAGCAGCTTAGCGGGGGGTGAGCAGTTCTTC. Translation gives CASSLAGGEQFF.

This clone was detected only once. The rearrangement uses TRBV6-1 and TRBJ1-5; maybe TRBD1 (5 bases). Trimming removed 11 bases at V and 4 bases at J, with 18 bases between. Germline-derived CDR1 and CDR2 are MNHNS and SASEGT. This CDR3 has 14 residues. In DNA, the CDR3 is TGTGCCGCCAAAATCCCCGGGGGGAATCAGCCCCAGCATTTT. This codes for CAAKIPGGNQPQHF.

This clone was seen only a few times. The chain links TRBV19 to TRBJ1-1, with 7 nucleotides matching TRBD1. After removal of 6 bases from V and 0 bases from J, the junction contained 4 bases not matched to a gene. The CDR3 length is 14 residues. CDR1 and CDR2 (germline): LNHDA, SQIVND (reference sequence). In DNA, the CDR3 is TGTGCCAGTAGGGGGGACAGACTGAACACTGAAGCTTTCTTT. Translation: CASRGDRLNTEAFF.

V is TRBV19 and J is TRBJ2-7; TRBD1 matches 8 bases. Germline trimming cut 10 bases from V and 4 bases from J; bases unmatched to any gene: 6. CDR1 is LNHDA, CDR2 SQIVND, per germline (reference sequence). The CDR3 totals 12 residues. The CDR3, as DNA: TGTGCCACCAGACAGGGGTTGTACGAGCAGTACTTC. This sequence encodes CATRQGLYEQYF.

The CDR3 region is CSVIQGSTEAFF. For the CDR3, the DNA is TGCAGCGTAATACAGGGGTCAACTGAAGCTTTCTTT. This chain links TRBV29-1 with TRBJ1-1; 7 bases are a match to TRBD1. The germline V gene has CDR1 SQVTM and CDR2 ANQGSEA. V lost 6 bases and J lost 5; bases outside the gene matches: 6. The CDR3 runs 12 residues.

The CDR3 nucleotides read TGTGCCAGCAGCGTAGGGGGTGGGACAGGCGATGAGCAGTTCTTC. As protein: CASSVGGGTGDEQFF. The rearrangement uses TRBV9 and TRBJ2-1, with 8 bases aligning to TRBD1. Germline assignment: CDR1 SGDLS and CDR2 YYNGEE. With 0 bases clipped from V and 8 bases from J, the junction kept 7 bases outside the gene matches. The CDR3 covers 15 residues. The full variable domain, in which reference TRBV9 and TRBJ2-1 provide the parts outside the CDR3, is DSGVTQTPKHLITATGQRVTLRCSPRSGDLSVYWYQQSLDQGLQFLIQYYNGEERAKGNILERFSAQQFPDLHSELNLSSLELGDSALYFCASSVGGGTGDEQFFGPGTRLTVL.

The J gene is TRBJ2-3, the V gene TRBV6-4; 10 bases fit TRBD1. Per germline, CDR1 MRHNA and CDR2 SNTAGT. V trimming: 5 bases; J trimming: 2 bases; junction bases outside the gene matches: 4. The CDR3 consists of 15 residues. DNA for the CDR3: TGTGCCAGCAGTCCGGGACAGGGGATCACAGATACGCAGTATTTT. It yields the protein CASSPGQGITDTQYF.

The rearrangement links TRBV9 to TRBJ2-3; 11 positions match TRBD2. The V and J ends lost 7 bases and 5 bases, in that order; junction bases with no gene match: 9. The CDR3 is 15 residues long. Germline CDR1 SGDLS, CDR2 YYNGEE. CDR3 bases: TGTGCCAGCGGGATTAGCGGGGGGGCGTTAGATACGCAGTATTTT. The encoded protein is CASGISGGALDTQYF.

This chain links TRBV29-1 with TRBJ1-2; 9 bases are shared with TRBD1. This CDR3 is 14 amino acids long. With 0 bases clipped from V and 7 bases from J, the junction kept 6 bases outside the gene matches. Germline CDR1 reads SQVTM; CDR2 reads ANQGSEA. CDR3 amino acids: CSVEDPQGASGYTF. The CDR3, as DNA: TGCAGCGTTGAAGATCCACAGGGGGCAAGTGGCTACACCTTC.

The chain couples TRBV18 to TRBJ1-2, with a possible D match to TRBD1 (5 bases). The CDR3 sequence is 15 residues long. V shed 3 bases and J shed 2 bases, with 13 bases lying between them. Germline V gives CDR1 KGHSH, CDR2 LQKENI. CDR3 amino acids: CASSPVGDRNYGYTF. As DNA, the CDR3 is TGTGCCAGCTCACCCGTAGGGGATCGGAACTATGGCTACACCTTC.

The chain is built from TRBV6-4 and TRBJ2-7, with D possibly matching TRBD1 (7 bases). From germline, CDR1 is MRHNA and CDR2 SNTAGT. The CDR3 runs to 16 residues. With 5 bases removed from V and 6 bases from J, the gap between germline ends came to 23 bases. As DNA, the CDR3 is TGTGCCAGCAGTTCTGGCCCGGAGGGGGCCCCCTCCGAGCAGTACTTC. It encodes CASSSGPEGAPSEQYF.